This entry describes one T cell receptor beta chain. What it recognizes is unknown. The junction shows a germline mismatch at one end, possibly a read error. The CDR3 totals 15 residues. CDR1 SGHTA and CDR2 FQGNSA come from the germline V gene. These data are taken from a study of T cell repertoires in cytomegalovirus infection. Across the whole study: Use of recently identified HLA-C-restricted and well-studied HLA-B-restricted CMV epitopes was part of the study. Matching HLA type, along with CMV infection, was indicated by public TCR beta signatures. The study's findings and limits: Totalled public TCR beta family frequency picked out people who carried CMV plus the relevant HLA. CMV-specific TCR beta clonotypes restricted by HLA-C dominated the ex vivo response.

A single record per CDR3 protein comes from TCRdb applying MiXCR to the reads. The sample shows hundreds of thousands of distinct CDR3 sequences, around a third of them seen only once. The specimen comprised cultured PBMCs, sampled from culture after CMV antigen stimulation. The sequence was collected from a human donor in good health (CMV status not recorded). Some clones in this sample may be carry-over from other donors' samples. The gene calls are TRBV7-2 and TRBJ1-6; D is perhaps TRBD1 (6 bases). The CDR3 DNA follows: TGTGCCACCAGCAAACAGGGTCGGTGGAATTCACCCCTCCACTTT. The encoded protein is CATSKQGRWNSPLHF. The complete variable domain, with remaining parts taken from reference TRBV7-2 and TRBJ1-6, reads GAGVSQSPSNKVTEKGKDVELRCDPISGHTALYWYRQSLGQGLEFLIYFQGNSAPDKSGLPSDRFSAERTGGSVSTLTIQRTQQEDSAVYLCATSKQGRWNSPLHFGNGTRLTVT.